Below, 22 T cell receptor beta chains from the same sample are listed, as sequenced in a study of T cells in Graves' hyperthyroidism and ophthalmopathy. Researchers took RNA transcripts and amplified the TCR beta CDR3 regions from them. The TCR CDR3 first-round RT-PCR relied on the HTBI primer set. One entry per CDR3 protein results from TCRdb running MiXCR on the multiplex PCR reads. Among around 660,000 distinct CDR3 sequences, 45% were seen once, and the ten largest hold under 8.5%. Sequenced: peripheral blood or thyroid tissue (not recorded which). These receptors were collected from an adult man with Graves' disease, either hyperthyroidism or ophthalmopathy (not recorded which).

The rearrangement links TRBV20-1 to TRBJ1-1; no clear D gene. Germline CDR1 DFQATT, CDR2 SNEGSKA (reference sequence). The CDR3 length is 14 residues. The ends were cut back, 5 bases at V and 4 bases at J, with 17 bases in the middle. The CDR3 loop is CSAQQHLGPTEAFF. The CDR3 region has the DNA TGCAGTGCTCAACAGCACCTCGGACCCACTGAAGCTTTCTTT.

This clonotype was recorded at least ten times. This chain joins TRBV5-1 and TRBJ1-5; 8 bases are shared with TRBD1. The CDR3 loop spans 15 amino acids. V lost 0 bases, J lost 5 bases, and 4 bases stayed unmatched. From germline, CDR1 is SGHRS and CDR2 YFSETQ. CDR3 in amino acids: CASSLDGQGYQPQHF. In DNA, the CDR3 is TGCGCCAGCAGCTTGGACGGACAGGGCTATCAGCCCCAGCATTTT. The full variable domain, its missing parts supplied by reference TRBV5-1 and TRBJ1-5, is KAGVTQTPRYLIKTRGQQVTLSCSPISGHRSVSWYQQTPGQGLQFLFEYFSETQRNKGNFPGRFSGRQFSNSRSEMNVSTLELGDSALYLCASSLDGQGYQPQHFGDGTRLSIL.

The V gene is TRBV9, the J gene TRBJ1-6; D remains ambiguous. The CDR3 sequence is 14 residues long. The ends were cut back, 4 bases at V and 8 bases at J, with 13 bases in the middle. The germline CDR1 and CDR2 sequences are SGDLS and YYNGEE. DNA for the CDR3: TGTGCCAGCAGCCAAGATTTGGGATATTCACCCCTCCACTTT. It yields the protein CASSQDLGYSPLHF.

The CDR3, as DNA: TGTGCCAGCAGCTTCCGGGAGCGGAGTGCAGGGGAGCAGTACTTC. It translates to CASSFRERSAGEQYF. V gene TRBV7-9 combines with J gene TRBJ2-7; a possible D gene is TRBD2 (6 bases). Germline V lookup: CDR1 SEHNR, CDR2 FQNEAQ (reference sequence). V was cut by 3 bases and J by 7 bases, with 19 bases left in between. The CDR3 spans 15 residues.

This chain uses TRBV2 with TRBJ1-5; 9 bases match TRBD1. Trimming at V came to 5 bases and at J to 8 bases, leaving 7 bases not matched to a gene. CDR1 is SNHLY and CDR2 is FYNNEI in the germline V gene. This CDR3 has 14 amino acids. The DNA of the CDR3 is TGTGCCAGCAGTTTCGGGACAGGGTACGAGCCCCAGCATTTT. It encodes CASSFGTGYEPQHF.

In the case of this clonotype: One junction end does not reproduce the germline sequence, and a read error may be involved. The rearrangement joins TRBV29-1 to TRBJ1-1; tentative D call: TRBD1 (6 bases). Germline V gene data show CDR1 as SQVTM and CDR2 as ANQGSEA. The CDR3 sequence is 14 residues long. Here the CDR3 DNA reads TGCAGCGCTGAAACGACAGGATTGAACACTGAAGCTTTCTTT. It encodes CSAETTGLNTEAFF.

The chain is built from TRBV20-1 and TRBJ2-7, with 12 bases lining up with TRBD2. J gave up 3 bases and V 4 bases, and 10 bases lay outside the gene matches. This CDR3 is 16 amino acids long. Germline CDR1 DFQATT, CDR2 SNEGSKA (reference sequence). The CDR3 sequence: CSAKSFRLAGVYEQYF. CDR3 nucleotides: TGCAGTGCTAAGAGCTTTCGACTAGCGGGGGTCTACGAGCAGTACTTC.

The V and J genes are TRBV6-6 and TRBJ1-1; D is possibly TRBD1 (6 bases). The CDR3 is made up of 15 amino acids. The V and J ends lost 5 bases and 3 bases respectively, with 16 bases between them. CDR1 and CDR2 from the germline V gene are MNHNY and SVGAGI (reference sequence). CDR3: CASSDGGGGDTEAFF. CDR3 bases: TGTGCCAGCAGTGATGGAGGGGGAGGAGACACTGAAGCTTTCTTT.

This clonotype occurred a few times. The chain uses TRBV20-1 and TRBJ1-5; 7 nucleotides line up with TRBD1. The CDR3 length is 14 residues. From germline, CDR1 is DFQATT and CDR2 SNEGSKA (reference sequence). V shed 3 bases and J 5 bases; nucleotides not matched to a gene: 7. Here the CDR3 DNA reads TGCAGTGCTAGCAGGGGGAAGTCGGATCAGCCCCAGCATTTT. It is translated as CSASRGKSDQPQHF.

The V call is TRBV29-1, the J call TRBJ1-1; the D gene is possibly TRBD1 (5 bases). V was shortened by 4 bases and J by 3 bases, with 18 bases between the two germline ends. This CDR3 spans 15 amino acids. Germline assignment: CDR1 SQVTM and CDR2 ANQGSEA. The CDR3 bases are TGCAGCGTTGGGGTGGACGGGGGGGGGGACACTGAAGCTTTCTTT. Its protein product is CSVGVDGGGDTEAFF.

This clonotype was observed a handful of times. This chain joins TRBV20-1 and TRBJ1-1; 7 nucleotides line up with TRBD1. V was pared by 0 bases and J by 3 bases, with 7 bases of the junction left unmatched. The germline V gene encodes CDR1 DFQATT and CDR2 SNEGSKA (reference sequence). The CDR3 runs to 15 residues. CDR3 region: CSARDQSQGYTEAFF. The CDR3 DNA sequence: TGCAGTGCTAGAGATCAGTCACAGGGGTACACTGAAGCTTTCTTT.

In its sample, this clonotype was seen many times. This chain links TRBV10-1 with TRBJ2-7, with D possibly being TRBD1 (5 bases). CDR1 is WNHNN and CDR2 is SYGVQD in the germline V gene (reference sequence). V lost 2 bases, J lost 1 base, and 9 bases lay in between. This CDR3 has 14 amino acids. The CDR3 protein is CASSEDSISYEQYF. In DNA, the CDR3 is TGCGCCAGCAGTGAGGACAGTATATCCTACGAGCAGTACTTC.

This clonotype occurred many times. The chain carries TRBV7-2 and TRBJ2-5; 11 bases match TRBD1. The J segment lost 4 bases and the V segment lost 5 bases, leaving 9 bases of the junction unmatched. CDR1 SGHTA and CDR2 FQGNSA come from the germline V gene. The CDR3 has 16 amino acids. Here the CDR3 reads CASSGRTGGMRETQYF. The CDR3 DNA reads TGTGCCAGCAGCGGGAGGACAGGGGGCATGCGAGAGACCCAGTACTTC.

This chain links TRBV7-2 with TRBJ2-5, with TRBD2 matching over 13 bases. The CDR3 consists of 15 residues. V trimming: 6 bases; J trimming: 4 bases; junction bases outside the gene matches: 5. Germline lookup yields CDR1 SGHTA and CDR2 FQGNSA. CDR3 bases: TGTGCCAGCAGTTGGGGACTAGCGGGGAGAGAGACCCAGTACTTC. Protein sequence: CASSWGLAGRETQYF.

About this clonotype: One junction end does not reproduce the germline sequence, and a read error may be involved. This rearrangement joins TRBV10-3 to TRBJ2-7, with TRBD2 matching 12 bases. This CDR3 has 17 amino acids. CDR1 is ENHRY, CDR2 SYGVKD, per germline. CDR3 loop: CASSKTTSGGLRLGQYF. The CDR3 DNA is TGTGCCAGCAGTAAGACGACTAGCGGGGGCCTTCGTCTCGGGCAGTACTTC.

The chain links TRBV12-3 or TRBV12-4 to TRBJ1-1; D perhaps matches TRBD1 (6 bases). Trimming removed 7 bases from V and 1 base from J, with 16 bases in between. The length of the CDR3 is 15 residues. The CDR3 protein is CASTLGATGNTEAFF. CDR3 DNA: TGTGCCAGCACCCTGGGGGCTACAGGGAACACTGAAGCTTTCTTT.

The chain links TRBV7-8 to TRBJ2-6; D is ambiguous. This CDR3 has 17 residues. In germline, CDR1 is SGHVS, CDR2 FQNEAQ. V was pared by 5 bases and J by 0 bases, with 14 bases between. CDR3 in amino acids: CASSPPASGSGANVLTF. CDR3 bases: TGTGCCAGCAGCCCTCCCGCGTCGGGCTCTGGGGCCAACGTCCTGACTTTC.

Regarding this clonotype: It may be a read error: a sequence one base away is much more abundant. This chain uses TRBV6-1 with TRBJ1-1; no firm D call. Deletions cut 4 bases from V and 8 bases from J, with 11 bases between. The CDR3 is 12 amino acids. Germline CDR1 reads MNHNS; CDR2 reads SASEGT. DNA for the CDR3: TGTGCCAGCAGTGTCTCGGGCCAGGAAGCTTTCTTT. Amino acid sequence: CASSVSGQEAFF.

This clonotype was observed many times. The chain couples TRBV20-1 to TRBJ1-2; 7 nucleotides agree with TRBD1. The CDR3 extends over 10 amino acids. The ends lost 4 bases at V and 13 bases at J; junction bases unmatched: 6. The germline V gene has CDR1 DFQATT and CDR2 SNEGSKA (reference sequence). The CDR3 loop is CSATGTAGTF. CDR3 DNA sequence: TGCAGTGCTACCGGGACAGCGGGCACCTTC.

J is TRBJ2-5 and V is TRBV15; possibly TRBD2 for D (7 bases). Germline loops: CDR1 LNHNV, CDR2 YYDKDF (reference sequence). The CDR3 totals 16 residues. The V end lost 1 base, the J end lost 4 bases, and 16 bases lay between the germline ends. CDR3 nucleotide sequence: TGTGCCACCAGCAGAGGGGAGGGGGGCCGGGGAGAGACCCAGTACTTC. As protein: CATSRGEGGRGETQYF.

CDR3 amino acids: CATSREGDRAIAQYF. DNA of the CDR3: TGTGCCACCAGCAGAGAGGGGGACAGGGCTATAGCCCAGTACTTC. The chain joins TRBV15 to TRBJ2-5; 9 bases align to TRBD1. The V and J ends lost 0 bases and 9 bases, in that order; junction bases with no gene match: 8. The CDR3 loop spans 15 amino acids. CDR1 and CDR2 (germline): LNHNV, YYDKDF (reference sequence).

This clonotype was counted ten times or more. This chain links TRBV12-3 or TRBV12-4 with TRBJ1-5; D perhaps matches TRBD1 (6 bases). CDR3 length: 14 amino acids. V lost 3 bases, J lost 4 bases, and 10 bases lay in between. CDR3 sequence: CASSFADSNQPQHF. CDR3 nucleotides: TGTGCCAGCAGTTTTGCGGACAGTAATCAGCCCCAGCATTTT.